The 3 T cell receptor beta chains listed next were all sequenced from one sample in a study of technical replicates of blood from a few donors (dated by TCRdb to 2017 to 2019). Libraries were made using the immunoSEQ multiplex PCR assay. The clones in this table, taken by TCRdb from immuneACCESS, are in-frame only. Not every clone is retained; where verified, under half of the shortfall comes from an unresolved V gene, and the cause of the rest is unknown. Counted in this sample were fewer than 65,000 clones; roughly 86% of them appeared once. The ten largest account for 5.2% of the sample. Sample: PBMCs. The receptors shown here come from a human donor in good health. Some clones in this sample may be carry-over from other donors' samples.

J is TRBJ1-2 and V is TRBV5-1, with D uncertain. Germline values: CDR1 SGHRS, CDR2 YFSETQ. V shed 4 bases and J shed 8 bases, with 15 bases lying between them. The CDR3 covers 13 residues. The CDR3: CASSPGSVWGYTF. Written as DNA, the CDR3 is TGCGCCAGCAGCCCCGGGTCCGTGTGGGGCTACACCTTC. The whole variable domain, remainder taken from reference TRBV5-1 and TRBJ1-2, is KAGVTQTPRYLIKTRGQQVTLSCSPISGHRSVSWYQQTPGQGLQFLFEYFSETQRNKGNFPGRFSGRQFSNSRSEMNVSTLELGDSALYLCASSPGSVWGYTFGSGTRLTVV.

J is TRBJ2-6 and V is TRBV4-2; 7 nucleotides align to TRBD1. The CDR3 has 19 residues. Germline values: CDR1 LGHNA, CDR2 YNFKEQ. V gave up 0 bases and J gave up 2 bases; unmatched junction bases: 10. CDR3 bases: TGTGCCAGCAGCCAAGACCAGAACAGGGGTCCGACTGGGGCCAACGTCCTGACTTTC. This codes for CASSQDQNRGPTGANVLTF.

The chain combines TRBV6-1 with TRBJ2-1; 8 bases align to TRBD2. This CDR3 region has 13 residues. V was clipped by 10 bases and J by 5 bases; unmatched bases: 7. CDR1 MNHNS and CDR2 SASEGT come from the germline V gene. In nucleotides, the CDR3 is TGTGCCACCCTTCGGGGGGGGAACAATGAGCAGTTCTTC. Protein: CATLRGGNNEQFF.